Listed here are 20 T cell receptor beta chains from one sample, sequenced in a study of OX40 agonist ivuxolimab in advanced cancers. Sequencing used immunoSEQ multiplex PCR; TCRdb keeps in-frame clones, though not all of them. Here the sample spans 60,000 to 85,000 clones, 84% being singletons. The sample in question was CD4+ or CD8+ T cells sorted from blood, obtained in a trial of the OX40 agonist ivuxolimab. Receptors originate from an adult with an advanced solid tumor such as melanoma, head and neck, liver or kidney cancer.

The chain carries TRBV7-2 and TRBJ1-1; D might be TRBD1 (6 bases). V lost 4 bases to trimming and J lost 3 bases, with 27 bases between them. This CDR3 region has 19 residues. The germline V gene has CDR1 SGHTA and CDR2 FQGNSA. Written as DNA, the CDR3 is TGTGCCAGCAGCTCCGAAGGACAGTATCATGAAGGTGTCGACACTGAAGCTTTCTTT. It yields the protein CASSSEGQYHEGVDTEAFF.

The CDR3: CASSAAIEQYF. The CDR3 DNA follows: TGTGCCAGCAGCGCTGCCATCGAGCAGTACTTC. This sequence joins TRBV6-4 and TRBJ2-7; D unresolved. V was shortened by 6 bases and J by 6 bases, with 9 bases between the two germline ends. The CDR3 runs 11 residues. Looked up from germline, CDR1 is MRHNA and CDR2 is SNTAGT.

This clone was recorded once. This chain connects TRBV7-8 to TRBJ1-5; D is uncertain. V dropped 1 base and J dropped 2 bases, with 9 bases sitting between them. Germline CDR1 reads SGHVS; CDR2 reads FQNEAQ. The CDR3 runs to 15 residues. CDR3 nucleotide sequence: TGTGCCAGCAGCTTAGTGGGAACGGGCAATCAGCCCCAGCATTTT. Protein product: CASSLVGTGNQPQHF.

The V and J genes are TRBV5-6 and TRBJ2-2; no firm D call. Germline V gene sequence: CDR1 SGHDT, CDR2 YYEEEE. The CDR3 contains 16 residues. V gave up 4 bases and J gave up 0 bases, with 13 bases separating them. CDR3 in amino acids: CASSPVAAANTGELFF. The CDR3 region has the DNA TGTGCCAGCAGCCCCGTGGCAGCTGCGAACACCGGGGAGCTGTTTTTT.

The chain employs TRBV5-6 and TRBJ2-3; D is ambiguous. Germline CDR1 and CDR2: SGHDT and YYEEEE. V lost 4 bases, J lost 2 bases, and 14 bases lay in between. The CDR3 runs to 15 residues. The CDR3 DNA reads TGTGCCAGCAGCCGGCGCCCCACCCCCACAGATACGCAGTATTTT. This translates into CASSRRPTPTDTQYF. Full variable domain (outside the CDR3, taken from reference TRBV5-6 and TRBJ2-3): DAGVTQSPTHLIKTRGQQVTLRCSPKSGHDTVSWYQQALGQGPQFIFQYYEEEERQRGNFPDRFSGHQFPNYSSELNVNALLLGDSALYLCASSRRPTPTDTQYFGPGTRLTVL.

V usage is TRBV5-4 and J usage is TRBJ2-7; 7 nucleotides agree with TRBD1. CDR1 and CDR2 from the germline V gene are SGHNT and YYREEE (reference sequence). The CDR3 spans 15 residues. The trim removed 0 bases at V and 4 bases at J, leaving 7 bases unmatched. The CDR3 loop reads CASSLVATGKYEQYF. For the CDR3, the DNA is TGTGCCAGCAGCTTGGTCGCGACAGGGAAATACGAGCAGTACTTC.

The chain uses TRBV28 and TRBJ1-5, with 9 bases lining up with TRBD1. Germline V gene sequence: CDR1 MDHEN, CDR2 SYDVKM. The CDR3 length is 15 residues. The ends lost 3 bases at V and 6 bases at J; junction bases unmatched: 6. The CDR3 DNA follows: TGTGCCAGCAGTTTCTTAGACAGGGGGGTTCAGCCCCAGCATTTT. Translating it yields CASSFLDRGVQPQHF.

V gene TRBV7-2 combines with J gene TRBJ1-1; 7 nucleotides line up with TRBD1. The trim removed 8 bases at V and 5 bases at J, leaving 14 bases unmatched. This CDR3 has 15 amino acids. Germline V gives CDR1 SGHTA, CDR2 FQGNSA. DNA for the CDR3: TGTGCCAGCCCCAGTATAGGGGGCGCTAAGACTGAAGCTTTCTTT. Translating gives CASPSIGGAKTEAFF.

The chain carries TRBV16 and TRBJ1-2, with D unclear. V shed 3 bases and J shed 2 bases, with 7 bases lying between them. The CDR3 spans 13 residues. The V gene's germline CDR1 is KGHSY and CDR2 FQNENV. This CDR3 reads CASSQGLNYGYTF. CDR3 DNA sequence: TGTGCCAGCAGCCAGGGCCTCAACTATGGCTACACCTTC.

This chain uses TRBV15 with TRBJ2-5; D is possibly TRBD1 (6 bases). Trimming took 0 bases from V and 5 from J, leaving 16 bases between them. Germline-derived CDR1 and CDR2 are LNHNV and YYDKDF (reference sequence). The CDR3 spans 16 residues. The CDR3 DNA reads as TGTGCCACCAGCAGAGATCGCAGGGGATTTGGGGAGACCCAGTACTTC. As protein: CATSRDRRGFGETQYF. Using reference TRBV15 and TRBJ2-5 for the parts outside the CDR3, the full variable domain is DAMVIQNPRYQVTQFGKPVTLSCSQTLNHNVMYWYQQKSSQAPKLLFHYYDKDFNNEADTPDNFQSRRPNTSFCFLDIRSPGLGDTAMYLCATSRDRRGFGETQYFGPGTRLLVL.

The J gene is TRBJ1-4, the V gene TRBV5-4; a weak D match, TRBD1 (5 bases). Germline CDR1 is SGHNT and CDR2 is YYREEE (reference sequence). Trimming cost V 4 bases and J 8 bases, with 15 bases left between them. The CDR3 is 14 amino acids. The CDR3 DNA sequence: TGTGCCAGCAGCCTGGGGGGGATAGGAGAAAAACTGTTTTTT. This translates into CASSLGGIGEKLFF. Looking up the rest from reference TRBV5-4 and TRBJ1-4 gives the full variable domain: ETGVTQSPTHLIKTRGQQVTLRCSSQSGHNTVSWYQQALGQGPQFIFQYYREEENGRGNFPPRFSGLQFPNYSSELNVNALELDDSALYLCASSLGGIGEKLFFGSGTQLSVL.

The V and J genes are TRBV18 and TRBJ2-7; TRBD1 matches at 7 bases. The CDR3 sequence is 13 residues long. Looked up from germline, CDR1 is KGHSH and CDR2 is LQKENI. V was pared by 3 bases and J by 2 bases, with 1 base of the junction left unmatched. This chain's CDR3 is CASSPGTAYEQYF. CDR3 in DNA: TGTGCCAGCTCACCGGGGACAGCCTACGAGCAGTACTTC.

The V and J genes are TRBV5-4 and TRBJ2-7, with 7 bases lining up with TRBD1. Germline values: CDR1 SGHNT, CDR2 YYREEE (reference sequence). The CDR3 contains 14 residues. The J segment lost 4 bases and the V segment lost 4 bases, leaving 8 bases of the junction unmatched. The CDR3 loop is CASSQGVVGYEQYF. In DNA form, the CDR3 reads TGTGCCAGCAGCCAGGGGGTAGTCGGGTACGAGCAGTACTTC.

The chain employs TRBV9 and TRBJ1-2, with D unresolved. V was cut by 2 bases and J by 1 base, with 6 bases left in between. Germline-derived CDR1 and CDR2 are SGDLS and YYNGEE. There are 13 residues in the CDR3. The CDR3: CASSVDHNYGYTF. As DNA, the CDR3 is TGTGCCAGCAGCGTGGACCATAACTATGGCTACACCTTC.

The chain joins TRBV6-6 to TRBJ2-5, with D unresolved. In germline, CDR1 is MNHNY, CDR2 SVGAGI (reference sequence). The CDR3 loop spans 12 amino acids. V was trimmed by 6 bases and J by 3 bases, leaving 8 bases between them. CDR3: CASSPSKETQYF. The CDR3 DNA reads TGTGCCAGCAGCCCCTCCAAAGAGACCCAGTACTTC.

The chain combines TRBV19 with TRBJ1-4; D remains unclear. This CDR3 comprises 15 residues. The ends were cut back, 5 bases at V and 8 bases at J, with 18 bases in the middle. Germline loops: CDR1 LNHDA, CDR2 SQIVND (reference sequence). The CDR3 here is CASSSYRLAEEKLFF. Here the CDR3 DNA reads TGTGCCAGTAGTTCCTATCGACTTGCCGAGGAAAAACTGTTTTTT.

This chain connects TRBV10-1 to TRBJ1-5, with D possibly being TRBD1 (6 bases). Germline V gene sequence: CDR1 WNHNN, CDR2 SYGVQD (reference sequence). V lost 3 bases to trimming and J lost 0 bases, with 24 bases between them. The CDR3 is 20 amino acids. CDR3 sequence (DNA): TGCGCCAGCAGTGAATACAGGGACACTGGGTCCTCCCTTAGCAATCAGCCCCAGCATTTT. This codes for CASSEYRDTGSSLSNQPQHF.

This clone is a singleton in its sample. The chain has TRBV5-4 and TRBJ2-5, with 9 bases fitting TRBD2. Trimming cost V 4 bases and J 5 bases; bases outside gene matches: 9. Germline loops: CDR1 SGHNT, CDR2 YYREEE (reference sequence). The CDR3 spans 15 residues. The CDR3 spells CASSPRAGGPETQYF. The CDR3 coding sequence is TGTGCCAGCAGCCCCCGGGCGGGAGGGCCGGAGACCCAGTACTTC.

V is TRBV30 and J is TRBJ1-2, with D perhaps matching TRBD1 (6 bases). Germline CDR1 reads GTSNPN; CDR2 reads SVGIG (reference sequence). The CDR3 is 13 residues long. V was cut by 4 bases and J by 0 bases, with 9 bases left in between. The chain's CDR3 is CAWTRTANYGYTF. CDR3 DNA: TGTGCCTGGACCCGGACAGCTAACTATGGCTACACCTTC.

This chain connects TRBV29-1 to TRBJ2-3; D gene ambiguous. The CDR3 is made up of 14 amino acids. Deletions cut 3 bases from V and 1 base from J, with 11 bases between. Germline V gene lookup returns CDR1 SQVTM and CDR2 ANQGSEA. The CDR3 sequence is CSVEAGTRTDTQYF. The CDR3, as DNA: TGCAGCGTTGAGGCCGGAACTCGCACAGATACGCAGTATTTT.